This is a list of T cell receptor beta chains from one sample in a study of regulatory T cells in long-lasting Graves disease. From the multiplex PCR reads, TCRdb called clonotypes with MiXCR, one entry per CDR3 protein. This sample has roughly 410,000 distinct CDR3 sequences; about 15% occur once, and the top ten carry approximately 7.6%. These same records also appear under a second study, on T cells in Graves' hyperthyroidism and ophthalmopathy.

The source was peripheral blood mononuclear cells (PBMCs), collected at new diagnosis, from a patient treated with antithyroid drugs. These TCRs come from a middle-aged woman with Graves disease. Both conserved end residues are part of each CDR3. D genes are given only for firm matches. Rows give clone size only sometimes, using once, few, many, or a class for an expanded clone.

>TRBD1|many|TRBV9|TRBJ1-1
CASSADRGEAFF
TGTGCCAGCAGCGCTGACAGGGGGGAAGCTTTCTTT
>NA|NA|TRBV4-1|TRBJ1-3
CASSQDQLVVDTSGNTIYF
TGCGCCAGCAGCCAAGATCAGCTTGTCGTTGACACCTCTGGAAACACCATATATTTT
>NA|many|TRBV9|TRBJ2-3
CASSVVAATDTQYF
TGTGCCAGCAGCGTAGTGGCGGCCACAGATACGCAGTATTTT
>NA|NA|TRBV2|TRBJ2-7
CASSEKSYEQYF
TGTGCCAGCAGTGAAAAGTCTTACGAGCAGTACTTC
>TRBD2|many|TRBV29-1|TRBJ2-1
CSVEGAGGPDEQFF
TGCAGCGTTGAAGGAGCGGGAGGGCCGGATGAGCAGTTCTTC
>NA|many|TRBV12-5|TRBJ1-5
CASGPSQPQHF
TGTGCTAGTGGTCCCTCCCAGCCCCAGCATTTT
>TRBD1|many|TRBV7-6|TRBJ2-1
CASSLDRGLNEQFF
TGTGCCAGCAGCTTGGACAGGGGGCTTAATGAGCAGTTCTTC
>NA|few|TRBV9|TRBJ1-2
CASSAGSPQGLGYTF
TGTGCCAGCAGCGCCGGCTCCCCGCAGGGGTTAGGCTACACCTTC
>TRBD2|few|TRBV19|TRBJ2-3
CASSMLAGASGTDTQYF
TGTGCCAGTAGTATGCTAGCGGGAGCCTCCGGGACAGATACGCAGTATTTT
>NA|many|TRBV12-3/TRBV12-4|TRBJ2-2
CASRPRPDTGELFF
TGTGCCAGCAGACCCAGACCAGACACCGGGGAGCTGTTTTTT
>NA|many|TRBV11-2|TRBJ1-1
CASSLAGPTEAFF
TGTGCCAGCAGCTTAGCAGGACCTACTGAAGCTTTCTTT
>NA|NA|TRBV9|TRBJ2-1
CASSAGSGRYNEQFF
TGTGCCAGCAGCGCCGGTAGCGGACGATACAATGAGCAGTTCTTC
>NA|many|TRBV28|TRBJ2-3
CASSPGDLSTDTQYF
TGTGCCAGCAGCCCGGGAGACCTTAGCACAGATACGCAGTATTTT
>NA|many|TRBV2|TRBJ1-3
CASIEGQGFGNTIYF
TGTGCCAGCATCGAAGGTCAGGGATTTGGAAACACCATATATTTT
>TRBD2|many|TRBV19|TRBJ2-1
CATTQARTSAYLDNEQFF
TGTGCCACCACCCAAGCCAGGACTAGCGCTTATCTAGACAATGAGCAGTTCTTC
>NA|many|TRBV6-1|TRBJ2-7
CASSEALGWDTLWYEQYF
TGTGCCAGCAGTGAAGCGCTAGGTTGGGACACTCTTTGGTACGAGCAGTACTTC
>NA|few|TRBV6-5|TRBJ1-2
CASSYSYSYGYTF
TGTGCCAGCAGTTACTCCTACAGCTATGGCTACACCTTC
>TRBD2|many|TRBV7-9|TRBJ2-1
CASSPREGPNEQFF
TGTGCCAGCAGCCCCCGGGAGGGGCCCAATGAGCAGTTCTTC
>TRBD2|many|TRBV12-3/TRBV12-4|TRBJ2-3
CASSLAPLWSGRLKDTQYF
TGTGCCAGCAGTTTGGCCCCCCTTTGGAGCGGGAGACTAAAAGATACGCAGTATTTT
>NA|many|TRBV24-1|TRBJ1-5
CATSGRGDQPQHF
TGTGCCACCAGTGGCCGGGGGGATCAGCCCCAGCATTTT
>TRBD1|few|TRBV2|TRBJ2-5
CASGLTGVGETQYF
TGTGCCAGCGGATTAACAGGGGTAGGGGAGACCCAGTACTTC
>TRBD1|NA|TRBV30|TRBJ1-5
CAGSPRGGNQPQHF
TGTGCCGGGAGTCCCAGGGGGGGCAATCAGCCCCAGCATTTT
>NA|many|TRBV7-9|TRBJ1-2
CASADRPLGYTF
TGTGCCAGCGCTGACAGACCCCTTGGCTACACCTTC
>NA|few|TRBV20-1|TRBJ2-7
CSATSRYGSEQYF
TGCAGTGCTACCTCTCGGTACGGGAGCGAGCAGTACTTC
>TRBD2|NA|TRBV20-1|TRBJ2-7
CSARDHPGGSHEQYF
TGCAGTGCTAGAGATCATCCGGGAGGGTCCCACGAGCAGTACTTC
>NA|many|TRBV28|TRBJ1-2
CASTPLTGGYGYTF
TGTGCCAGCACTCCCCTGACAGGAGGCTATGGCTACACCTTC
>TRBD1|NA|TRBV20-1|TRBJ1-1
CSARAPRTGGHTEDFF
TGCAGTGCTAGAGCTCCGAGGACAGGGGGGCACACTGAAGATTTCTTT
>TRBD2|few|TRBV19|TRBJ2-1
CASRGLGVGEQFF
TGTGCCAGTAGGGGACTAGGGGTAGGTGAGCAGTTCTTC
>TRBD2|many|TRBV7-2|TRBJ2-5
CASSLRSSGWETQYF
TGTGCCAGCAGCTTACGTTCTAGCGGTTGGGAGACCCAGTACTTC
>TRBD1|many|TRBV2|TRBJ2-7
CASSAGQGAYEQYF
TGTGCCAGCAGTGCTGGACAGGGGGCGTACGAGCAGTACTTC
>NA|NA|TRBV5-1|TRBJ1-2
CASSPLRDGYTF
TGCGCCAGCAGCCCGCTGAGGGATGGCTACACCTTC
>NA|few|TRBV4-3|TRBJ1-6
CASSQRFQRGIHNSPLHF
TGCGCCAGCAGCCAGCGCTTTCAACGGGGTATTCATAATTCACCCCTCCACTTT
>TRBD1|NA|TRBV3-1|TRBJ2-3
CASSPPGQLTDTQYF
TGTGCCAGCAGCCCACCGGGACAGTTAACAGATACGCAGTATTTT
>NA|few|TRBV20-1|TRBJ1-5
CSARPGINQPQHF
TGCAGTGCTAGACCAGGTATCAATCAGCCCCAGCATTTT
>NA|many|TRBV11-3|TRBJ2-3
CASSPLGGDYSTDTQYF
TGTGCCAGCAGCCCCCTGGGGGGAGACTATAGCACAGATACGCAGTATTTT
>NA|few|TRBV20-1|TRBJ2-3
CSARDLRTDTQYF
TGCAGTGCTAGAGATCTCCGCACAGATACGCAGTATTTT
>NA|few|TRBV3-1|TRBJ1-2
CASSLNSGDGYTF
TGTGCCAGCAGCCTAAATTCAGGGGACGGCTACACCTTC
>NA|few|TRBV27|TRBJ1-4
CASSHQFATNEKLFF
TGTGCCAGCAGTCACCAGTTTGCAACTAATGAAAAACTGTTTTTT
>NA|many|TRBV28|TRBJ2-2
CASSSTGTANTGELFF
TGTGCCAGCAGTTCAACCGGGACGGCGAACACCGGGGAGCTGTTTTTT
>TRBD2|many|TRBV27|TRBJ2-7
CASSAQTSGRDGEQYF
TGTGCCAGCAGTGCGCAGACTAGCGGGAGGGATGGAGAGCAGTACTTC
>TRBD2|many|TRBV5-1|TRBJ2-1
CASSLRGGPNEQFF
TGCGCCAGCAGCTTACGGGGAGGGCCGAATGAGCAGTTCTTC
>NA|few|TRBV3-1|TRBJ2-1
CASSQSGGDVDNEQFF
TGTGCCAGCAGCCAATCAGGGGGGGACGTCGACAATGAGCAGTTCTTC
>TRBD1|many|TRBV20-1|TRBJ2-5
CSARVDYGTGVQETQYF
TGCAGTGCTAGAGTGGATTACGGGACAGGGGTCCAAGAGACCCAGTACTTC
>NA|many|TRBV7-2|TRBJ2-5
CASRNPGSQETQYF
TGTGCCAGCAGGAATCCCGGGAGTCAAGAGACCCAGTACTTC
>NA|many|TRBV29-1|TRBJ1-1
CSVEGGETTEAFF
TGCAGCGTTGAGGGGGGGGAGACCACTGAAGCTTTCTTT
>NA|many|TRBV12-3/TRBV12-4|TRBJ2-5
CASSNHQETQYF
TGTGCCAGCAGCAACCATCAAGAGACCCAGTACTTC
>NA|NA|TRBV30|TRBJ1-5
CAWSVGSVSNQPQHF
TGTGCCTGGAGTGTAGGTAGTGTTAGCAATCAGCCCCAGCATTTT
>NA|NA|TRBV28|TRBJ2-3
CAGRKFRASGTDTQYF
TGTGCCGGCAGGAAATTTAGGGCTAGCGGCACAGATACGCAGTATTTT
>NA|many|TRBV11-3|TRBJ2-2
CASSQPITGELFF
TGTGCCAGCAGCCAACCAATTACCGGGGAGCTGTTTTTT
>NA|many|TRBV10-3|TRBJ2-3
CAISELGSLGTDTQYF
TGTGCCATCAGTGAGTTGGGGAGTCTCGGCACAGATACGCAGTATTTT
>NA|many|TRBV18|TRBJ1-5
CASSRDGEEPQHF
TGTGCCAGCTCACGGGACGGCGAAGAGCCCCAGCATTTT
>NA|many|TRBV2|TRBJ1-4
CASRNQGGGEKLFF
TGTGCCAGCAGGAATCAGGGAGGCGGTGAAAAACTGTTTTTT
>NA|many|TRBV7-3|TRBJ2-7
CASSFSRDSEQYF
TGTGCCAGCAGCTTTTCCCGGGACTCTGAGCAGTACTTC
>NA|few|TRBV19|TRBJ2-4
CASSPEGPWTAKNIQYF
TGTGCCAGTAGCCCAGAGGGGCCCTGGACGGCCAAAAACATTCAGTACTTC
>NA|few|TRBV29-1|TRBJ1-2
CSVRGTSNYGYTF
TGCAGCGTTAGGGGTACCTCGAACTATGGCTACACCTTC